The 28 T cell receptor beta chains below all came from one sample that was sequenced in a study of cytotoxic CD8 clonotypes in ibrutinib-treated CLL. The protocol was immunoSEQ multiplex PCR, while the TCRdb copy is restricted to in-frame clones and leaves out a portion. The data contain approximately 140,000 clones, around 93% of them singletons. The input for sequencing was PBMCs, taken after 12 months of ibrutinib treatment. The source of these receptors is a human donor with chronic lymphocytic leukemia.

J is TRBJ2-7 and V is TRBV25-1; TRBD2 aligns across 9 bases. From germline, CDR1 is MGHDK and CDR2 SYGVNS. CDR3 length: 15 residues. J lost 3 bases, V lost 2 bases, and 5 bases had no gene match. Written as DNA, the CDR3 is TGTGCCAGCAGTGAAGGGATAGCGGGAGTCTACGAGCAGTACTTC. Its translation: CASSEGIAGVYEQYF.

This clone is a singleton in its sample. This chain joins TRBV7-3 and TRBJ2-1; 11 positions match TRBD2. The V gene end was trimmed by 5 bases and the J gene end by 8 bases; junction bases not matched to a gene: 11. The CDR3 contains 16 residues. Per germline, CDR1 SGHTA and CDR2 FQGTGA. The CDR3 spells CASSIPTSGIGHEQFF. The CDR3 nucleotides are TGTGCCAGCAGCATCCCGACTAGCGGGATTGGCCATGAGCAGTTCTTC. The whole variable domain, remainder taken from reference TRBV7-3 and TRBJ2-1, is GAGVSQTPSNKVTEKGKYVELRCDPISGHTALYWYRQSLGQGPEFLIYFQGTGAADDSGLPNDRFFAVRPEGSVSTLKIQRTERGDSAVYLCASSIPTSGIGHEQFFGPGTRLTVL.

The chain has TRBV28 and TRBJ2-4; D is unresolved. Germline CDR1 MDHEN, CDR2 SYDVKM. CDR3 size: 15 residues. Trimming left V 3 bases short and J 6 bases short, with 15 bases between. The CDR3: CASSLIGPGVNIQYF. CDR3 in DNA: TGTGCCAGCAGTTTGATTGGGCCCGGCGTAAACATTCAGTACTTC.

The V and J genes are TRBV28 and TRBJ2-5; D is perhaps TRBD2 (5 bases). CDR3 length: 15 residues. Trimming left V 2 bases short and J 5 bases short, with 15 bases between. CDR1 is MDHEN, CDR2 SYDVKM, per germline. Here the CDR3 reads CASSLASKSGETQYF. DNA of the CDR3: TGTGCCAGCAGTTTAGCTAGCAAGAGTGGGGAGACCCAGTACTTC.

This clone was seen only a few times. The chain carries TRBV5-3 and TRBJ2-1; 10 positions agree with TRBD2. TRBV5-3 is recorded as an ORF, its role being uncertain. Trimming took 1 base from V and 0 from J; bases not matched to a gene: 7. CDR3 length: 18 residues. The CDR3 DNA reads as TGTGCCAGAAGCTTGTGGCTAGCGGGAGAGACCTCCTACAATGAGCAGTTCTTC. Translated, it gives CARSLWLAGETSYNEQFF.

The gene calls are TRBV6-1 and TRBJ2-7; D call uncertain. The CDR3 consists of 14 residues. Per germline, CDR1 MNHNS and CDR2 SASEGT. V dropped 1 base and J dropped 2 bases, with 9 bases sitting between them. The CDR3 DNA sequence: TGTGCCAGCAGTGAAGTGGGCATTCCCTACGAGCAGTACTTC. It translates to CASSEVGIPYEQYF.

The gene calls are TRBV7-2 and TRBJ2-3; D is undetermined. The CDR3 runs to 16 residues. Trimming removed 3 bases at V and 7 bases at J, with 20 bases between. The germline CDR1 and CDR2 sequences are SGHTA and FQGNSA. CDR3 residues: CASSLYPGPSVNTQYF. The CDR3 DNA follows: TGTGCCAGCAGCTTGTACCCGGGCCCCTCTGTAAATACGCAGTATTTT. The entire variable domain, with the rest obtained from reference TRBV7-2 and TRBJ2-3, is as follows: GAGVSQSPSNKVTEKGKDVELRCDPISGHTALYWYRQSLGQGLEFLIYFQGNSAPDKSGLPSDRFSAERTGGSVSTLTIQRTQQEDSAVYLCASSLYPGPSVNTQYFGPGTRLTVL.

The chain employs TRBV6-5 and TRBJ2-1; D gene ambiguous. Germline V gene lookup returns CDR1 MNHEY and CDR2 SVGAGI. V was cut by 2 bases and J by 5 bases, with 4 bases left in between. The CDR3 is made up of 12 amino acids. CDR3 loop: CASSYNNNEQFF. The CDR3, as DNA: TGTGCCAGCAGTTACAACAACAATGAGCAGTTCTTC.

The gene calls are TRBV5-8 and TRBJ1-4; the D is unclear. CDR1 and CDR2 (germline): SGHTS, YDEGEE. The V and J ends lost 2 bases and 12 bases respectively, with 5 bases between them. This CDR3 has 10 amino acids. CDR3: CASSLGQLFF. The CDR3 nucleotides read TGTGCCAGCAGCTTAGGTCAACTGTTTTTT.

This sequence joins TRBV5-1 and TRBJ2-2, with 12 bases that match TRBD1. Trimming cost V 4 bases and J 7 bases; bases outside gene matches: 8. The CDR3 is 16 amino acids. The germline V gene has CDR1 SGHRS and CDR2 YFSETQ. Written as DNA, the CDR3 is TGCGCCAGCAGCAGTGGGACAGGGGGCGCAAGCGGGGAGCTGTTTTTT. Translated, it gives CASSSGTGGASGELFF.

This chain uses TRBV11-2 with TRBJ2-2, with 7 bases that match TRBD1. This CDR3 comprises 14 residues. Germline V gene data show CDR1 as SGHAT and CDR2 as FQNNGV. With 8 bases clipped from V and 4 bases from J, the junction kept 7 bases outside the gene matches. This CDR3 is CASSGGQATGELFF. The CDR3 nucleotides are TGTGCCAGCTCCGGTGGACAGGCCACCGGGGAGCTGTTTTTT.

This chain uses TRBV29-1 with TRBJ2-7; 9 bases map to TRBD2. CDR1 SQVTM and CDR2 ANQGSEA come from the germline V gene. With V trimmed by 0 bases and J by 3 bases, 6 bases remained unmatched. The CDR3 has 15 residues. CDR3 region: CSVEEALAGIYEQYF. DNA for the CDR3: TGCAGCGTTGAAGAAGCCCTAGCGGGGATCTACGAGCAGTACTTC.

The rearrangement joins TRBV28 to TRBJ1-5, with TRBD1 identical over 7 bases. Trimming at V came to 0 bases and at J to 2 bases, leaving 4 bases not matched to a gene. CDR3 length: 16 residues. Germline V gene data show CDR1 as MDHEN and CDR2 as SYDVKM. The DNA for the CDR3 is TGTGCCAGCAGTTTATGGGGACAGACTCGCAATCAGCCCCAGCATTTT. This encodes CASSLWGQTRNQPQHF.

The chain combines TRBV5-6 with TRBJ2-5; 10 nucleotides match TRBD1. Germline V gives CDR1 SGHDT, CDR2 YYEEEE. This CDR3 region has 19 residues. The V gene end was trimmed by 3 bases and the J gene end by 3 bases; junction bases not matched to a gene: 17. CDR3 coding DNA: TGTGCCAGCAGCTGGCAGACAGGGGGCGCGATCGTGGAGGAAGAGACCCAGTACTTC. The encoded protein is CASSWQTGGAIVEEETQYF.

The genes are TRBV27 and TRBJ2-7; no reliable D call. The germline CDR1 and CDR2 sequences are MNHEY and SMNVEV (reference sequence). This CDR3 is built from 13 residues. Trimming cost V 6 bases and J 3 bases, with 12 bases left between them. The CDR3 DNA sequence: TGTGCCAGCAGCCCGGGTAACTTCTACGAGCAGTACTTC. As protein: CASSPGNFYEQYF.

The genes are TRBV7-3 and TRBJ2-7, with D perhaps matching TRBD2 (6 bases). The CDR3 runs to 15 residues. The V end lost 0 bases, the J end lost 3 bases, and 12 bases lay between the germline ends. Per germline, CDR1 SGHTA and CDR2 FQGTGA. Here the CDR3 reads CASSLTGDSYYEQYF. In nucleotides, the CDR3 is TGTGCCAGCAGCTTAACAGGGGACTCTTACTACGAGCAGTACTTC. The full variable domain, in which reference TRBV7-3 and TRBJ2-7 provide the parts outside the CDR3, is GAGVSQTPSNKVTEKGKYVELRCDPISGHTALYWYRQSLGQGPEFLIYFQGTGAADDSGLPNDRFFAVRPEGSVSTLKIQRTERGDSAVYLCASSLTGDSYYEQYFGPGTRLTVT.

The chain recombines TRBV28 with TRBJ1-1, with D hard to call. Trimming pared 2 bases from V and 11 bases from J, leaving 21 bases between. Germline CDR1 is MDHEN and CDR2 is SYDVKM. CDR3 size: 15 residues. CDR3 nucleotides: TGTGCCAGCAGTTTAGAATCCGGCCCGGCGAGGTGGGCTTTCTTT. Translating gives CASSLESGPARWAFF.

The CDR3 region is CASSSGSQPFF. The CDR3 DNA reads as TGTGCCAGCAGCTCAGGTAGCCAGCCGTTCTTC. The chain joins TRBV7-9 to TRBJ2-1; D gene ambiguous. V lost 4 bases and J lost 15, with 13 bases in between. The V gene's germline CDR1 is SEHNR and CDR2 FQNEAQ (reference sequence). The CDR3 loop spans 11 amino acids.

This chain links TRBV28 with TRBJ1-1; TRBD1 aligns across 8 bases. V lost 6 bases, J lost 1 base, and 4 bases stayed unmatched. The CDR3 length is 14 residues. CDR1 is MDHEN, CDR2 SYDVKM, per germline. The CDR3 protein is CASRGTGPNTEAFF. CDR3 nucleotides: TGTGCCAGCAGGGGGACAGGCCCGAACACTGAAGCTTTCTTT. The variable domain in full, completed from reference TRBV28 and TRBJ1-1, reads DVKVTQSSRYLVKRTGEKVFLECVQDMDHENMFWYRQDPGLGLRLIYFSYDVKMKEKGDIPEGYSVSREKKERFSLILESASTNQTSMYLCASRGTGPNTEAFFGQGTRLTVV.

The V call is TRBV5-1, the J call TRBJ1-3; the D is unclear. Between the trimmed V and J ends, which lost 0 bases and 0 bases, there was a span of 10 bases. The CDR3 totals 16 residues. CDR1 and CDR2 (germline): SGHRS, YFSETQ. The CDR3 reads CASSLDYSGSGNTIYF. CDR3 nucleotides: TGCGCCAGCAGCTTGGACTACAGCGGCTCTGGAAACACCATATATTTT.

The chain recombines TRBV7-2 with TRBJ2-7; 10 bases are shared with TRBD2. There are 15 residues in the CDR3. CDR1 is SGHTA and CDR2 is FQGNSA in the germline V gene. The V segment lost 5 bases and the J segment 6 bases; nucleotides outside the gene matches: 10. This CDR3 reads CASSPPTSGIAEQYF. The CDR3 DNA reads TGTGCCAGCAGCCCCCCCACTAGCGGGATTGCCGAGCAGTACTTC.

Regarding this clone: Other DNA sequences in the sample encode the same CDR3. The rearrangement links TRBV7-8 to TRBJ2-7; possibly TRBD1 for D (6 bases). V was shortened by 1 base and J by 2 bases, with 6 bases between the two germline ends. Germline CDR1 SGHVS, CDR2 FQNEAQ. This CDR3 is 13 amino acids long. DNA of the CDR3: TGTGCCAGCAGCTTAGACAGGGCCTACGAGCAGTACTTC. Amino acid sequence: CASSLDRAYEQYF.

This clone was detected once. This sequence joins TRBV4-2 and TRBJ2-7, with no clear D. The CDR3 length is 12 residues. Trimming removed 5 bases from V and 3 bases from J, with 8 bases in between. Germline values: CDR1 LGHNA, CDR2 YNFKEQ. In DNA form, the CDR3 reads TGTGCCAGCAGCGAAGGCATCTACGAGCAGTACTTC. Residues: CASSEGIYEQYF.

The chain is built from TRBV18 and TRBJ1-1; no clear D gene. Germline V lookup: CDR1 KGHSH, CDR2 LQKENI. CDR3 length: 11 residues. The germline V and J ends were trimmed by 3 bases and 4 bases, with 3 bases remaining between them. The chain's CDR3 is CASSPTTEAFF. CDR3 sequence (DNA): TGTGCCAGCTCACCGACCACTGAAGCTTTCTTT.

This rearrangement joins TRBV5-5 to TRBJ1-5; 9 bases agree with TRBD1. V trimming: 4 bases; J trimming: 6 bases; junction bases outside the gene matches: 11. The CDR3 contains 16 residues. CDR1 and CDR2 (germline): SGHKS, YYEKEE (reference sequence). This CDR3 is CASSPQGDRVRQPQHF. The CDR3, as DNA: TGTGCCAGCAGCCCCCAGGGGGACAGGGTTCGTCAGCCCCAGCATTTT.

This chain uses TRBV29-1 with TRBJ2-3, with a weak D call TRBD2 (5 bases). CDR1 and CDR2 from the germline V gene are SQVTM and ANQGSEA. V was cut by 2 bases and J by 0 bases, with 6 bases left in between. The CDR3 has 13 residues. DNA of the CDR3: TGCAGCGTTGAACGAGGGAGCACAGATACGCAGTATTTT. Translating gives CSVERGSTDTQYF.

In DNA, the CDR3 is TGTGCCTGGAGCACAGGGGGGGCCTACGAGCAGTACTTC. Translating gives CAWSTGGAYEQYF. The chain uses TRBV30 and TRBJ2-7, with D possibly TRBD1 on 8 matching bases. V gave up 3 bases and J gave up 2 bases, with 11 bases separating them. CDR1 is GTSNPN and CDR2 is SVGIG in the germline V gene (reference sequence). The CDR3 length is 13 residues. The complete variable domain, with remaining parts taken from reference TRBV30 and TRBJ2-7, reads SQTIHQWPATLVQPVGSPLSLECTVEGTSNPNLYWYRQAAGRGLQLLFYSVGIGQISSEVPQNLSASRPQDRQFILSSKKLLLSDSGFYLCAWSTGGAYEQYFGPGTRLTVT.

V usage is TRBV6-6 and J usage is TRBJ2-1; 9 nucleotides align to TRBD2. CDR1 and CDR2 from the germline V gene are MNHNY and SVGAGI (reference sequence). The junction had 11 bases not matched to a gene; V was cut back by 4 bases and J by 10 bases. The CDR3 has 15 residues. The CDR3 nucleotides are TGTGCCAGCAGTTCCTTAGCGGGAGAGGGCGGGGAGCAGTTCTTC. Protein product: CASSSLAGEGGEQFF.